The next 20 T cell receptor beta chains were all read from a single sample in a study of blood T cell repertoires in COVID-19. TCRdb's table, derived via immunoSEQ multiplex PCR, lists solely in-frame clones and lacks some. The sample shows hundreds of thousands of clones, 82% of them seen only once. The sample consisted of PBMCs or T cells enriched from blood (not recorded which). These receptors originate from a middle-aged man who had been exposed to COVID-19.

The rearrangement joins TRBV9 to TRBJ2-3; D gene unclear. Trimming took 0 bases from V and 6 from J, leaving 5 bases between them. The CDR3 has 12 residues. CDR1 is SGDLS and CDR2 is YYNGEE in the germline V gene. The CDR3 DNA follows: TGTGCCAGCAGCGTAGCATTGGATACGCAGTATTTT. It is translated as CASSVALDTQYF.

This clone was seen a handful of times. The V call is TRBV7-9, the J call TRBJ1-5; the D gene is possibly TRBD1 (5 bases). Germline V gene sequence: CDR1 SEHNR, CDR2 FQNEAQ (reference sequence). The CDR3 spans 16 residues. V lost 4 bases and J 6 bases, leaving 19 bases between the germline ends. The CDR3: CASSSSQGGWVQPQHF. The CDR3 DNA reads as TGTGCCAGCAGCTCATCCCAGGGTGGCTGGGTTCAGCCCCAGCATTTT.

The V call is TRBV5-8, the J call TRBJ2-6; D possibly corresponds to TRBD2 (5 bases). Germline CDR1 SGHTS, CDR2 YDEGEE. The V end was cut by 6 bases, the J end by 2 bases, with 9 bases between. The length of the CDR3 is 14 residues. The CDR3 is CASIYGAGANVLTF. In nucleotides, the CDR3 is TGTGCCAGCATTTACGGGGCTGGGGCCAACGTCCTGACTTTC.

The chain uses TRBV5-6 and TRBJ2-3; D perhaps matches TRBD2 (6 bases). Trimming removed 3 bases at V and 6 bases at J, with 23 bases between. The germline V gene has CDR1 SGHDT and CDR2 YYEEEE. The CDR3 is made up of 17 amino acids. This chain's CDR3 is CASSYRLPGVIGDTQYF. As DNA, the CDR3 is TGTGCCAGCAGCTACCGTCTTCCGGGAGTTATTGGGGATACGCAGTATTTT.

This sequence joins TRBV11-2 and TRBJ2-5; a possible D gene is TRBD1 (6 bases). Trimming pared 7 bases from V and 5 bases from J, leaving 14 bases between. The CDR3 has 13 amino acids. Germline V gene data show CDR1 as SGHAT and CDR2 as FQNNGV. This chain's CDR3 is CASTATGYETQYF. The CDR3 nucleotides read TGTGCCAGCACCGCTACAGGGTACGAGACCCAGTACTTC.

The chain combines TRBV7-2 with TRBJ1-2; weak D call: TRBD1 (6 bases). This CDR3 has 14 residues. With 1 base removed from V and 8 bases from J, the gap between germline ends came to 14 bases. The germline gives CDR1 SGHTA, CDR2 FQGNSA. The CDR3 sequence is CASSLERTVRGYTF. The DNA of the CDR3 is TGTGCCAGCAGCTTAGAGCGGACAGTGAGGGGCTACACCTTC.

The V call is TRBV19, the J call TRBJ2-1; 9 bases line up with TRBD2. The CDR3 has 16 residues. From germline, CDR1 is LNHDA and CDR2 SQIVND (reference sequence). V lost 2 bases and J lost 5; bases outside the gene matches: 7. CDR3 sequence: CASSIPGLAPHNEQFF. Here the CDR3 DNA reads TGTGCCAGTAGTATACCCGGACTAGCGCCACACAATGAGCAGTTCTTC.

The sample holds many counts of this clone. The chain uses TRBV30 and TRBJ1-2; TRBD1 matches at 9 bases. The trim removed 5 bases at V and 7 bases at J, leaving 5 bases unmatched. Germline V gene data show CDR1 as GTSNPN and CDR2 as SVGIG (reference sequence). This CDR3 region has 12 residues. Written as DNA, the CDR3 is TGTGCCTGGGCTACGGACAGGGGTGGCTACACCTTC. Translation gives CAWATDRGGYTF.

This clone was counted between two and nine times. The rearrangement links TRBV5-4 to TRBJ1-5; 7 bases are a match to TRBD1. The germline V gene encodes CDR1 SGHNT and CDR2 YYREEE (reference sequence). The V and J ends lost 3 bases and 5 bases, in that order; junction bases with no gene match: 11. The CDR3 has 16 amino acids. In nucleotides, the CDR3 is TGTGCCAGCAGCTCACCGAGACAGGGTCGAGATCAGCCCCAGCATTTT. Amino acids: CASSSPRQGRDQPQHF.

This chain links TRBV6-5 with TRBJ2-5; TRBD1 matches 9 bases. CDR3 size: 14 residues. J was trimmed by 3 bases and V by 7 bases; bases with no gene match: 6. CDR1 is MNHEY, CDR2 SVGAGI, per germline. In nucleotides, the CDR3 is TGTGCCAGCATCACGGGGACAGGGAAAGAGACCCAGTACTTC. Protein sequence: CASITGTGKETQYF.

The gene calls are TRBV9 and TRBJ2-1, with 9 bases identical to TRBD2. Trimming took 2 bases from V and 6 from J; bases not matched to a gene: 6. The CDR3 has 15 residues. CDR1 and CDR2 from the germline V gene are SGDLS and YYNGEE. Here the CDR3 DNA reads TGTGCCAGCAGCGTTGGCGGTAGCGGGAGCAATGAGCAGTTCTTC. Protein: CASSVGGSGSNEQFF.

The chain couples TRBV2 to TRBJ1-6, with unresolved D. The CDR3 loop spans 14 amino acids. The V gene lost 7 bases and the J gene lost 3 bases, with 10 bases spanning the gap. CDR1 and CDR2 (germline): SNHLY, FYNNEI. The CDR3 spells CASTERLYNSPLHF. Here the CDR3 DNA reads TGTGCCAGCACAGAGAGACTCTATAATTCACCCCTCCACTTT.

The CDR3 region is CASSQVAGGPGGEQYF. CDR3 sequence (DNA): TGTGCCAGTAGTCAGGTTGCGGGAGGGCCAGGAGGTGAGCAGTACTTC. The rearrangement links TRBV19 to TRBJ2-7; 9 bases are a match to TRBD2. The CDR3 contains 16 residues. The trim removed 5 bases at V and 7 bases at J, leaving 15 bases unmatched. Germline V gives CDR1 LNHDA, CDR2 SQIVND (reference sequence).

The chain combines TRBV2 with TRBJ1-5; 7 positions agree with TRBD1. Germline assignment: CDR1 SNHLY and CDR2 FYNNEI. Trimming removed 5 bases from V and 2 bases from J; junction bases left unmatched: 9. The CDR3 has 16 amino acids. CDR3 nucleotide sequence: TGTGCCAGCAGTCAGACAGGGAAAAGAGGCAATCAGCCCCAGCATTTT. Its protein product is CASSQTGKRGNQPQHF.

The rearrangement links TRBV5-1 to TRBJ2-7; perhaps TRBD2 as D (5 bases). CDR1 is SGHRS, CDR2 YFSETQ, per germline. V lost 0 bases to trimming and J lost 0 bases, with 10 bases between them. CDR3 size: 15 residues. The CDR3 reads CASSLAEGFSYEQYF. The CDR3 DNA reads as TGCGCCAGCAGCTTGGCCGAGGGATTCTCCTACGAGCAGTACTTC.

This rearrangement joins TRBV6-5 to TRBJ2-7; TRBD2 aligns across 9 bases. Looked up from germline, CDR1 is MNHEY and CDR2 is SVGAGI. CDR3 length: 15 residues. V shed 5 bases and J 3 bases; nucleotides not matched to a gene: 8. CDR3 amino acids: CASSPPLAGIYEQYF. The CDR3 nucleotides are TGTGCCAGCAGTCCACCCCTAGCGGGGATCTACGAGCAGTACTTC.

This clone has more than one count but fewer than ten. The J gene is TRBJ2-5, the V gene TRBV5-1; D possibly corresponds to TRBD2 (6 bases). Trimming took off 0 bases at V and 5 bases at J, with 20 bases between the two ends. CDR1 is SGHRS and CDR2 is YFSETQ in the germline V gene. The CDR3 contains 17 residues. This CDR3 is CASSLGRIADRGETQYF. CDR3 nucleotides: TGCGCCAGCAGCTTGGGCCGGATAGCGGATCGGGGGGAGACCCAGTACTTC.

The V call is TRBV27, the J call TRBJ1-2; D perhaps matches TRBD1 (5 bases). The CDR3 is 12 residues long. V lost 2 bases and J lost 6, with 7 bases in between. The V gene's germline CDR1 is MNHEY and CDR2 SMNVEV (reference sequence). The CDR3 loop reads CASSLRGNGYTF. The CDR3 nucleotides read TGTGCCAGCAGTTTAAGGGGTAATGGCTACACCTTC.

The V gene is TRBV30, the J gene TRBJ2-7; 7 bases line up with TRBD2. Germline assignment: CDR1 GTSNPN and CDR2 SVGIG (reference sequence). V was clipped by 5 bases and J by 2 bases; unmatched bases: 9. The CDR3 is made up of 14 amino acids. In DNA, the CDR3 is TGTGCCTGGGACGCCGGGACTACGGCCTACGAGCAGTACTTC. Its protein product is CAWDAGTTAYEQYF.

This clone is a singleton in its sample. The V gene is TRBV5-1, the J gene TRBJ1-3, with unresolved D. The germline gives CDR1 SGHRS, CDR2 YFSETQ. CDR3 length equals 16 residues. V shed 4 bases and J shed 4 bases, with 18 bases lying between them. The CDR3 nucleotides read TGCGCCAGCAGCCCTACTTCCGGCGGGCCGGGAAACACCATATATTTT. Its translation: CASSPTSGGPGNTIYF. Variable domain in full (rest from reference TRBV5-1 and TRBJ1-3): KAGVTQTPRYLIKTRGQQVTLSCSPISGHRSVSWYQQTPGQGLQFLFEYFSETQRNKGNFPGRFSGRQFSNSRSEMNVSTLELGDSALYLCASSPTSGGPGNTIYFGEGSWLTVV.